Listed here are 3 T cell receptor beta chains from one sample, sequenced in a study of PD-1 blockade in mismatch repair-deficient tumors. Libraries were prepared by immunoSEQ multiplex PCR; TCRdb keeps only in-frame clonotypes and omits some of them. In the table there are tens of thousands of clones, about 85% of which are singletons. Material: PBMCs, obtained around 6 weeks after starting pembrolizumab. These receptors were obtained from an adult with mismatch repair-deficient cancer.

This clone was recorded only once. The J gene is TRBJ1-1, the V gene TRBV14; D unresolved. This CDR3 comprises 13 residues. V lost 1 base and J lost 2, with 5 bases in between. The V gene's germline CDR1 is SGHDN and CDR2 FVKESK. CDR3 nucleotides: TGTGCCAGCAGCCAAGGGGCTAACACTGAAGCTTTCTTT. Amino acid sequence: CASSQGANTEAFF.

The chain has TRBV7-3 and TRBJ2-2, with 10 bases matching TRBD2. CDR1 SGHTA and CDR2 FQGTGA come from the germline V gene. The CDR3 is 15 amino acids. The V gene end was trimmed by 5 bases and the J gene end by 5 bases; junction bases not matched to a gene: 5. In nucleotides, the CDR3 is TGTGCCAGCAGCCCAGCGGGAGGGAGTACCGGGGAGCTGTTTTTT. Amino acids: CASSPAGGSTGELFF.

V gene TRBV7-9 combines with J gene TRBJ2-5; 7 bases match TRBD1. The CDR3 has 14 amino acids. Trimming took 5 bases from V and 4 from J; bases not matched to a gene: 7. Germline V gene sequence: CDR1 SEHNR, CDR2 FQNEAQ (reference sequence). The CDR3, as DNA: TGTGCCAGCAGCCGAGGGGGCGGAGGAGAGACCCAGTACTTC. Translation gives CASSRGGGGETQYF. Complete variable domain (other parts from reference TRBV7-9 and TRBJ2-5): DTGVSQNPRHKITKRGQNVTFRCDPISEHNRLYWYRQTLGQGPEFLTYFQNEAQLEKSRLLSDRFSAERPKGSFSTLEIQRTEQGDSAMYLCASSRGGGGETQYFGPGTRLLVL.